This paragraph reports one TCR beta chain. Its antigen is as yet unknown. The entry originates in a study of T cell responses to AZD1222 COVID-19 vaccine. Study outcomes and limitations: Recipients of two AZD1222 doses showed rising Spike-specific TCR breadth and depth. Donor demographics were predominantly white British with a female majority; clonal diversity may be underestimated. Repertoire collection took place solely once the T cell response had peaked. The reported proportion of spike-specific TCRs targeting unmutated variant regions was nearly half.

Repertoires were generated with immunoSEQ multiplex PCR, while TCRdb's copy carries only in-frame clones and drops some. The repertoire includes around 80,000 clones, 83% of them detected once, and approximately 1.2% sits in the top ten. The CDR3 has 15 amino acids. Trimming took 4 bases from V and 5 from J; bases not matched to a gene: 11. Germline-derived CDR1 and CDR2 are SGHRS and YFSETQ. The TCR comes from an adult who received the AZD1222 COVID-19 vaccine. The starting material was peripheral blood, obtained 28 days after the second AZD1222 dose. The rearrangement links TRBV5-1 to TRBJ2-7; TRBD1 matches at 8 bases. The chain's CDR3 is CASSRTGFAVHEQYF. CDR3 in DNA: TGCGCCAGCAGCCGGACAGGGTTTGCCGTACACGAGCAGTACTTC.